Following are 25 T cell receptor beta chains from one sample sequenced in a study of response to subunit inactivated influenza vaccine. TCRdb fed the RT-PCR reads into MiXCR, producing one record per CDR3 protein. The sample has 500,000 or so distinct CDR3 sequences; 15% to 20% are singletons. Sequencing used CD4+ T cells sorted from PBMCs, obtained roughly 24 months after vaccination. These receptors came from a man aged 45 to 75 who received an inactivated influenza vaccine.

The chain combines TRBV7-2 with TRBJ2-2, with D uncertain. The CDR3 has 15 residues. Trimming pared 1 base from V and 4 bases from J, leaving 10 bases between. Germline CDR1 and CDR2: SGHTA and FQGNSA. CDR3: CASSLEALVTGELFF. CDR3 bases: TGTGCCAGCAGCTTAGAAGCGTTAGTCACCGGGGAGCTGTTTTTT.

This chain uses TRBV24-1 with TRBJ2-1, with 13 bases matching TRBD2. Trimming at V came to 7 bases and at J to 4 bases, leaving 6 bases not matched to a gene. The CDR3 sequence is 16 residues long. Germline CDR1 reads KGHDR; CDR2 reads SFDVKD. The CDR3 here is CATRQQLAGGYNEQFF. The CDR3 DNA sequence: TGTGCCACCAGACAGCAACTAGCGGGGGGGTACAATGAGCAGTTCTTC.

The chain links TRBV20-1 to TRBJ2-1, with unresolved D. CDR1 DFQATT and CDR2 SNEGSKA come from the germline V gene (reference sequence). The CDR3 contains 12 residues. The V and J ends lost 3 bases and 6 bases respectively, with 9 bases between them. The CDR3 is CSARIYGNEQFF. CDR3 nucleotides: TGCAGTGCTAGGATTTACGGCAATGAGCAGTTCTTC.

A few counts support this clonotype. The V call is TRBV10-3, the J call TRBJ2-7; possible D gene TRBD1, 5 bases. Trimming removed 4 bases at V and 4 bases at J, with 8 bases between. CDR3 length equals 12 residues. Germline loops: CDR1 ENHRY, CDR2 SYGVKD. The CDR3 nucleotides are TGTGCCATCAGTGTTGACAGTTACGAGCAGTACTTC. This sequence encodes CAISVDSYEQYF.

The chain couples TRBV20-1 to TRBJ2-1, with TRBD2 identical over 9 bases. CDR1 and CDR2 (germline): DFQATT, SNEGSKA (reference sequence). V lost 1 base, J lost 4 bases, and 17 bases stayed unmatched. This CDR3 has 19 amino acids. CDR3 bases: TGCAGTGCTAGAGCAACCTTACTACTTGGAGCGGGGGGTTACAATGAGCAGTTCTTC. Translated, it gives CSARATLLLGAGGYNEQFF.

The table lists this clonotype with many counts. CDR3 bases: TGTGCCAGCAGCCGAGCTCTAGCGTCGATCGCGAACACCGGGGAGCTGTTTTTT. It specifies CASSRALASIANTGELFF. The chain joins TRBV11-2 to TRBJ2-2, with D perhaps matching TRBD2 (6 bases). Germline assignment: CDR1 SGHAT and CDR2 FQNNGV. The CDR3 extends over 18 amino acids. V dropped 5 bases and J dropped 0 bases, with 19 bases sitting between them.

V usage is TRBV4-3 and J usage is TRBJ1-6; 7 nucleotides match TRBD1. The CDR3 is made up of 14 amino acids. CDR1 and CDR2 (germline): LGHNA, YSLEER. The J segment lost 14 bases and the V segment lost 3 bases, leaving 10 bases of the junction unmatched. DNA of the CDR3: TGCGCCAGCAGCCAGGATCGACAGGGTATCTCCCTCCACTTT. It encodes CASSQDRQGISLHF.

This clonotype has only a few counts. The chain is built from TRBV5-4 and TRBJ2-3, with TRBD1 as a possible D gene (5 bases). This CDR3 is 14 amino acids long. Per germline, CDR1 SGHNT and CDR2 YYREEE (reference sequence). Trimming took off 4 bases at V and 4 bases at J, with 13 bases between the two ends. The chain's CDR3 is CASSKHQGSDTQYF. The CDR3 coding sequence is TGTGCCAGCAGCAAACACCAGGGCTCAGATACGCAGTATTTT.

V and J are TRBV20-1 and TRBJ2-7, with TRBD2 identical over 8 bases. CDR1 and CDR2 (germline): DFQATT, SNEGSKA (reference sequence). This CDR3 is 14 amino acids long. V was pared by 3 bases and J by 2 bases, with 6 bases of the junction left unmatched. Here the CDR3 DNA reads TGCAGTGCTAGTTCGCGGGAGGATCCCTACGAGCAGTACTTC. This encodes CSASSREDPYEQYF.

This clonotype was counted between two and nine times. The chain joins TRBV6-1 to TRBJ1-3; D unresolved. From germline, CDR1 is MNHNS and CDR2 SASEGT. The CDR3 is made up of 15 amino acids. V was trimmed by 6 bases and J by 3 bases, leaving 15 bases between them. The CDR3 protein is CASSQQWAGGNTIYF. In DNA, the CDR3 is TGTGCCAGCAGCCAGCAGTGGGCTGGTGGAAACACCATATATTTT.

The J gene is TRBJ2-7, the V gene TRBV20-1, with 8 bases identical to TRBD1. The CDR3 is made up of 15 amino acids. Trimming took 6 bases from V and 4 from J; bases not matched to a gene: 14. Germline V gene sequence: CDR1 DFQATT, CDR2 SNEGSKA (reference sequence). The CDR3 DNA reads TGCAGTGCCACAGCCCCTCAGACAGGGGTTTACGAGCAGTACTTC. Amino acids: CSATAPQTGVYEQYF.

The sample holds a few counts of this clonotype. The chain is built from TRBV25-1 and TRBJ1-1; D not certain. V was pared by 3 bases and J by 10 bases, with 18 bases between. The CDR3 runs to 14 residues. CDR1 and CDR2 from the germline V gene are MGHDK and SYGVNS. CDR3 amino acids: CASSDFTPPHVAFF. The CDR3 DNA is TGTGCCAGCAGTGATTTCACCCCACCCCATGTAGCTTTCTTT.

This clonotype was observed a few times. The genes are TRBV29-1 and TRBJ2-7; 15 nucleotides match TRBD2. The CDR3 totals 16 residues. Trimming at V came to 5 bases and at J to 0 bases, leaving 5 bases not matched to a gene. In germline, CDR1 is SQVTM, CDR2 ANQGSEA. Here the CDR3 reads CSVSGLAGGSSYEQYF. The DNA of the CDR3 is TGCAGCGTTTCGGGACTAGCGGGAGGAAGCTCCTACGAGCAGTACTTC.

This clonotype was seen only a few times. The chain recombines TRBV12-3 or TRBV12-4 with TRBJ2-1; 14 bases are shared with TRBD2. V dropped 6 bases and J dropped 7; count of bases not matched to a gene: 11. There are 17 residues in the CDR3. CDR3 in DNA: TGTGCCAGCAGCCACCTTGGGACTAGCGGGAGAAGGAATGAGCAGTTCTTC. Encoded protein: CASSHLGTSGRRNEQFF.

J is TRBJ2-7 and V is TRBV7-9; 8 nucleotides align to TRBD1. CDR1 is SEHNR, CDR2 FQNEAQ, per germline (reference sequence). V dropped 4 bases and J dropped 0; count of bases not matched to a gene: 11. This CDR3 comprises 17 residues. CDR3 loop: CASSSGLRGRSSYEQYF. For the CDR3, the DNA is TGTGCCAGCAGCTCCGGACTCAGGGGGCGTAGCTCCTACGAGCAGTACTTC. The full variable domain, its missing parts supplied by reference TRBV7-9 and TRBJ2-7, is DTGVSQNPRHKITKRGQNVTFRCDPISEHNRLYWYRQTLGQGPEFLTYFQNEAQLEKSRLLSDRFSAERPKGSFSTLEIQRTEQGDSAMYLCASSSGLRGRSSYEQYFGPGTRLTVT.

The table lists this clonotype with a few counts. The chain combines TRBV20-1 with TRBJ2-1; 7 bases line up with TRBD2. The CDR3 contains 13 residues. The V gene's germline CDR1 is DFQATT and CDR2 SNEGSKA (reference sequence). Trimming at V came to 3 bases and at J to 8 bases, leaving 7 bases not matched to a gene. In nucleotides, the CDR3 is TGCAGTGCTAGTCTGGGCGGGAGTTATGAGCAGTTCTTC. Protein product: CSASLGGSYEQFF.

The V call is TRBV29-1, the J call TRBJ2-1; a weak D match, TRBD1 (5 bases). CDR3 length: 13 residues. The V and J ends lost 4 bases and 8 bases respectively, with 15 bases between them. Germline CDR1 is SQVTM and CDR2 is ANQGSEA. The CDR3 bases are TGCAGCGTTGCAACAGGTCCGTTTGATGAGCAGTTCTTC. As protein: CSVATGPFDEQFF.

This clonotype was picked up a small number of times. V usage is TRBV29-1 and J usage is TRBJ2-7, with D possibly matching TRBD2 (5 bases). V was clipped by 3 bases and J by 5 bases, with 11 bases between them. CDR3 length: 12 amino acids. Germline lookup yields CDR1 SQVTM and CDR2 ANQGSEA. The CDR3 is CSVDDGLHEQYF. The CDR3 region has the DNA TGCAGCGTTGATGATGGACTCCACGAGCAGTACTTC.

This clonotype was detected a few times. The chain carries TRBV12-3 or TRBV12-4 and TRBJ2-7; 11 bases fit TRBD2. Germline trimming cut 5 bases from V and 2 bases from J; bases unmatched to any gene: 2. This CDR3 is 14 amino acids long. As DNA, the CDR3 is TGTGCCAGCAGTAATAGCGGGGGGGCCTACGAGCAGTACTTC. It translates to CASSNSGGAYEQYF.

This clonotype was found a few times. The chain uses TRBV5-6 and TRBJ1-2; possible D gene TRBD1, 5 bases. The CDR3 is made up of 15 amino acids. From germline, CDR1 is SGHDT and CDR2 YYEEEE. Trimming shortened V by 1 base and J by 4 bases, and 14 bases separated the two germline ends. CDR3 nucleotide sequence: TGTGCCAGCAGCTTGAATACTGTAGGGGTCTATGGCTACACCTTC. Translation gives CASSLNTVGVYGYTF.

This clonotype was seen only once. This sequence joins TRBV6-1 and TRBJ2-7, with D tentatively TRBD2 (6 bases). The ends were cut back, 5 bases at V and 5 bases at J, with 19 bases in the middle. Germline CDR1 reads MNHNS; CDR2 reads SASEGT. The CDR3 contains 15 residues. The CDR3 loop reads CASSRGTYTLDEQYF. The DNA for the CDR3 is TGTGCCAGCAGTCGGGGGACTTACACCTTGGACGAGCAGTACTTC.

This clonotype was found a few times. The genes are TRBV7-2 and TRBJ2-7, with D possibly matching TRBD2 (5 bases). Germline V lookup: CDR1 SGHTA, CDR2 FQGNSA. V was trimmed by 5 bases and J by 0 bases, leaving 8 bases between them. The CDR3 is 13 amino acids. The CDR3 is CASSRGYSYEQYF. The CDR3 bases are TGTGCCAGCAGCCGAGGGTACTCCTACGAGCAGTACTTC.

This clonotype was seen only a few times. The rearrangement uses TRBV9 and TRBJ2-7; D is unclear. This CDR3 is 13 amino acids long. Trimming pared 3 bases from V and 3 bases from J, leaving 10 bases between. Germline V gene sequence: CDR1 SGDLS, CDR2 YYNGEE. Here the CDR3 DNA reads TGTGCCAGCAGCGCCCGCGCCAGCTACGAGCAGTACTTC. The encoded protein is CASSARASYEQYF.

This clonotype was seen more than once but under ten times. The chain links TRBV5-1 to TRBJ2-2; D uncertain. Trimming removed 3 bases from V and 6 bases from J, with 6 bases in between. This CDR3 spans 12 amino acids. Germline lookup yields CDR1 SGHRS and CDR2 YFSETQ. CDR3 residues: CASSYDAGELFF. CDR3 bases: TGCGCCAGCAGCTACGACGCCGGGGAGCTGTTTTTT.

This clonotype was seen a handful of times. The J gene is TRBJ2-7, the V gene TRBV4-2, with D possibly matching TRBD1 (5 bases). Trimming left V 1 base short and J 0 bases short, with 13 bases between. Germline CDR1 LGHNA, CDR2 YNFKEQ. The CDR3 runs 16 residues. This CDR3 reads CASSQGLGHNSYEQYF. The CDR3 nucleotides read TGTGCCAGCAGCCAAGGGCTCGGACACAACTCCTACGAGCAGTACTTC.